The present entry profiles one T cell receptor beta chain with its context. This record comes from a study of blood T cell repertoires in COVID-19. Here immunoSEQ multiplex PCR was the method, and the copy in TCRdb shows in-frame clones only, minus some. This sample yields a few hundred thousand clones, of which over 75% are seen a single time; about 0.93% belongs to the top ten. Germline V gene sequence: CDR1 SGHRS, CDR2 YFSETQ. J lost 7 bases, V lost 0 bases, and 15 bases had no gene match. The CDR3 totals 17 residues. Sequencing input: PBMCs or T cells enriched from blood (not recorded which). The chain has TRBV5-1 and TRBJ2-7, with 8 bases lining up with TRBD1. This sequence originates from a woman aged 30 to 39 who had recovered from COVID-19. CDR3 in amino acids: CASSLAGSQQGAGEQYF. In DNA, the CDR3 is TGCGCCAGCAGCTTGGCAGGTTCCCAGCAGGGGGCGGGGGAGCAGTACTTC.